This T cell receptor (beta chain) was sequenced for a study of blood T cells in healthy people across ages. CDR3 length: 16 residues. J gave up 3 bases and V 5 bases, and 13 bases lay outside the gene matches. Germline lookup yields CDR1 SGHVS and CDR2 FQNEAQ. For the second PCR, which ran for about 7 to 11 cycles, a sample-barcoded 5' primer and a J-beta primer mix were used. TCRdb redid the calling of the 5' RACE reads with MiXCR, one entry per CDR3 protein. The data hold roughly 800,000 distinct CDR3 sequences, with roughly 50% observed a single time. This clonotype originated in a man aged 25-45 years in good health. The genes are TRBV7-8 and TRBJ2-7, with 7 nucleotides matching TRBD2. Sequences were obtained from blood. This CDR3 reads CASSPLASGASYEQYF. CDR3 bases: TGTGCCAGCAGCCCACTCGCCAGCGGGGCTAGCTACGAGCAGTACTTC.